One and the same sample provided the 7 T cell receptor beta chains below, sequenced in a study of cytomegalovirus exposure and HLA in healthy donors. Amplification used 60 Vbeta primers and 13 Jbeta primers. Repertoires were generated with immunoSEQ multiplex PCR, while TCRdb's copy carries only in-frame clones and drops some. The sample consists of tens of thousands of clones, 70% of them appearing once. Sequenced input: PBMCs. The receptors were gathered from a woman between 45 and 65 years old in good health and CMV-seropositive.

The chain combines TRBV30 with TRBJ2-7; TRBD1 agrees at 7 bases. V shed 2 bases, J shed 1 base, and the junction held 8 bases outside the gene matches. Per germline, CDR1 GTSNPN and CDR2 SVGIG (reference sequence). There are 15 residues in the CDR3. CDR3 DNA sequence: TGTGCCTGGAGTCGACAGGGTCAAGTATCCTACGAGCAGTACTTC. It codes for CAWSRQGQVSYEQYF.

The genes are TRBV18 and TRBJ1-5; D not certain. The CDR3 runs 15 residues. Trimming left V 3 bases short and J 0 bases short, with 9 bases between. Germline loops: CDR1 KGHSH, CDR2 LQKENI. CDR3 sequence (DNA): TGTGCCAGCTCACCTAGCCAGAATAGCAATCAGCCCCAGCATTTT. The encoded protein is CASSPSQNSNQPQHF.

The V gene is TRBV7-2, the J gene TRBJ1-2; D not resolved. Germline CDR1 SGHTA, CDR2 FQGNSA. This CDR3 is built from 14 residues. The V gene lost 1 base and the J gene lost 4 bases, with 10 bases spanning the gap. The CDR3: CASSLGSRGYGYTF. CDR3 DNA: TGTGCCAGCAGCTTAGGGTCCCGGGGCTATGGCTACACCTTC.

The chain combines TRBV7-9 with TRBJ1-5; D not resolved. This CDR3 spans 14 amino acids. The germline V and J ends were trimmed by 8 bases and 5 bases, with 16 bases remaining between them. Germline lookup yields CDR1 SEHNR and CDR2 FQNEAQ (reference sequence). This chain's CDR3 is CASPSVETHQPQHF. The CDR3 coding sequence is TGTGCCAGCCCCAGTGTGGAGACTCATCAGCCCCAGCATTTT.

The chain carries TRBV7-2 and TRBJ2-5; 8 bases map to TRBD2. Germline CDR1 is SGHTA and CDR2 is FQGNSA. Germline trimming cut 7 bases from V and 3 bases from J; bases unmatched to any gene: 13. CDR3 size: 16 residues. CDR3 sequence: CASNPNWGRGEETQYF. The CDR3 coding sequence is TGTGCCAGCAATCCAAACTGGGGGCGGGGGGAAGAGACCCAGTACTTC.

V and J are TRBV6-4 and TRBJ1-2; a weak D match, TRBD1 (6 bases). The V gene lost 3 bases and the J gene lost 4 bases, with 9 bases spanning the gap. CDR3 length equals 13 residues. Germline V gene lookup returns CDR1 MRHNA and CDR2 SNTAGT. CDR3 DNA sequence: TGTGCCAGCAGTGATACAGGGACCTATGGCTACACCTTC. It codes for CASSDTGTYGYTF.

The rearrangement uses TRBV19 and TRBJ2-5; tentative D call: TRBD2 (6 bases). This CDR3 comprises 14 residues. Trimming removed 6 bases from V and 2 bases from J, with 13 bases in between. Germline lookup yields CDR1 LNHDA and CDR2 SQIVND (reference sequence). The CDR3 region has the DNA TGTGCCAGTAGAGTGGGGGGAGGTCAAGAGACCCAGTACTTC. Amino acids: CASRVGGGQETQYF.